This T cell receptor beta chain emerged from a study of blood T cell repertoires in COVID-19. Clones were read by immunoSEQ multiplex PCR, and TCRdb kept only the in-frame ones, dropping some. The table shows some 300,000 clones, with under 90% occurring only once. Per the germline V gene, CDR1 is SGHVS and CDR2 is FQNEAQ. The V end was cut by 4 bases, the J end by 0 bases, with 13 bases between. The CDR3 runs 17 residues. The rearrangement uses TRBV7-8 and TRBJ2-6, with D maybe TRBD2 (6 bases). This TCR was sampled from a woman in her 50s who had been exposed to COVID-19. Material for sequencing was PBMCs or T cells enriched from blood (not recorded which). This chain's CDR3 is CASSSLDYLSGANVLTF. CDR3 bases: TGTGCCAGCAGCTCACTGGACTACCTCTCTGGGGCCAACGTCCTGACTTTC.